There are many counts of the clone carrying this T cell receptor beta chain. The antigen is unknown. The record originates from a study of early T cells in non-severe SARS-CoV-2 infection. Findings and limits, study-wide: Anti-spike CD8 responses were favored by VDJdb matching, which missed private and CD4 specificities.

Researchers attached unique molecular identifiers to individual cDNA molecules. Via MiXCR, TCRdb re-called the 5' RACE reads, giving one row per CDR3 protein. The sample consists of tens of thousands of distinct CDR3 sequences, around 10% of them appearing once. The CDR3 loop spans 15 amino acids. Between the trimmed V and J ends, which lost 3 bases and 3 bases, there was a span of 12 bases. The receptor comes from an adult who was a healthcare worker with PCR-confirmed SARS-CoV-2 infection or an uninfected control (not recorded which). Sequenced here: whole blood, sampled at baseline. The V and J genes are TRBV12-3 or TRBV12-4 and TRBJ1-3; no clear D. The CDR3 sequence is CASSFDRVVGNTIYF. The CDR3 nucleotides read TGTGCCAGCAGTTTTGATAGGGTAGTTGGAAACACCATATATTTT.